The T cell receptor beta chain described here comes from a study of identical twins. Study-level points and caveats: Alpha sequences out of frame and shared by twins had excess low generation probability.

All donors were healthy, and all were Caucasian. The CDR3 is made up of 16 amino acids. Per germline, CDR1 DFQATT and CDR2 SNEGSKA (reference sequence). This clonotype was counted only a few times. Its target is unknown. A junction boundary mismatches the germline segment, possibly from a read error. TCRdb reanalysed the 5' RACE reads using MiXCR and keeps one entry per CDR3 protein. The sample shows 500,000 to 650,000 distinct CDR3 sequences, roughly 6.6% of them seen only once. These data were also filed under a second study, of yellow fever vaccine responses in identical twins. This second study notes: Twins' vaccine T cell response reportedly seemed partly convergent, partly personalized.

Sequenced sample: PBMCs. This chain connects TRBV20-1 to TRBJ2-1, with 7 bases lining up with TRBD2. The clonotype originates from a woman aged 18-29 years in good health. This CDR3 is CSARGDRRESSNEQFF. The CDR3 nucleotides read TGCAGTGCTAGAGGGGATCGGCGGGAGTCCTCCAATGAGCAGTTCTTC.